This T cell receptor (beta chain) was sequenced during a study of response to subunit inactivated influenza vaccine. Broader study findings: Authors suggested each seasonal influenza vaccination recruits few new T cells.

This clonotype has ten or more counts. What it recognizes is unknown. MiXCR was run by TCRdb on the RT-PCR reads, yielding one entry per CDR3 protein. The sample records around 300,000 distinct CDR3 sequences, approximately 21% being singletons. V trimming: 5 bases; J trimming: 0 bases; junction bases outside the gene matches: 7. The CDR3 loop spans 18 amino acids. CDR1 is LNHNV, CDR2 YYDKDF, per germline (reference sequence). The gene calls are TRBV15 and TRBJ2-1; 13 bases fit TRBD2. The origin of this receptor is a man between 50 and 70 years old who received an inactivated influenza vaccine. Specimen: PBMCs from blood, collected approximately 20 months after vaccination. The CDR3 DNA sequence: TGTGCCACCAGCGGACCGGGACTAGCGGGGCTCTCCTACAATGAGCAGTTCTTC. It encodes CATSGPGLAGLSYNEQFF.